Shown below are 23 T cell receptor beta chains from a single sample sequenced in a study of T cells in Graves' hyperthyroidism and ophthalmopathy. Researchers took RNA transcripts and amplified the TCR beta CDR3 regions from them. First-round RT-PCR targeting the TCR CDR3 was performed with the HTBI primer set. From the multiplex PCR reads, TCRdb called clonotypes with MiXCR, one entry per CDR3 protein. The table lists about 260,000 distinct CDR3 sequences, around 15% of them singletons. Specimen: blood. These receptors came from a woman aged 18-29 years with Graves' ophthalmopathy.

Ten or more counts support this clonotype. V is TRBV6-2 or TRBV6-3 and J is TRBJ2-3, with D possibly matching TRBD1 (6 bases). The V gene lost 5 bases and the J gene lost 2 bases, with 17 bases spanning the gap. CDR1 is MNHEY, CDR2 SVGEGT, per germline. The CDR3 covers 16 residues. The CDR3 nucleotides read TGTGCCAGCAGTCGCTCACAGGGATCCTCCACAGATACGCAGTATTTT. Translated, it gives CASSRSQGSSTDTQYF.

This clonotype was detected only once. J is TRBJ1-2 and V is TRBV12-3 or TRBV12-4, with TRBD1 matching 8 bases. The CDR3 covers 15 residues. The V gene end was trimmed by 5 bases and the J gene end by 3 bases; junction bases not matched to a gene: 8. CDR3 coding DNA: TGTGCCAGCAGTATCTCCCAGGGGGCGTACTATGGCTACACCTTC. Encoded protein: CASSISQGAYYGYTF.

This clonotype was counted many times. The V gene is TRBV30, the J gene TRBJ2-7, with D hard to call. Germline assignment: CDR1 GTSNPN and CDR2 SVGIG (reference sequence). Trimming took off 4 bases at V and 2 bases at J, with 15 bases between the two ends. CDR3 size: 14 residues. DNA for the CDR3: TGTGCCTGGACCATTGGTGTGGGCCCCTACGAGCAGTACTTC. This sequence encodes CAWTIGVGPYEQYF. The complete variable domain, with remaining parts taken from reference TRBV30 and TRBJ2-7, reads SQTIHQWPATLVQPVGSPLSLECTVEGTSNPNLYWYRQAAGRGLQLLFYSVGIGQISSEVPQNLSASRPQDRQFILSSKKLLLSDSGFYLCAWTIGVGPYEQYFGPGTRLTVT.

There are many counts of this clonotype. The rearrangement joins TRBV20-1 to TRBJ1-1, with 10 bases fitting TRBD1. The CDR3 length is 14 residues. The germline V gene encodes CDR1 DFQATT and CDR2 SNEGSKA (reference sequence). The V gene end was trimmed by 4 bases and the J gene end by 6 bases; junction bases not matched to a gene: 8. The CDR3 reads CSATRQGASSEAFF. The DNA for the CDR3 is TGCAGTGCTACCCGACAGGGGGCGAGCTCTGAAGCTTTCTTT.

The sample holds many counts of this clonotype. The V gene is TRBV7-6, the J gene TRBJ2-1, with 8 bases aligning to TRBD2. With 3 bases clipped from V and 0 bases from J, the junction kept 16 bases outside the gene matches. CDR3 length equals 20 residues. CDR1 is SGHVS, CDR2 FNYEAQ, per germline. The CDR3 sequence is CASSFGVIRGGRNSYNEQFF. CDR3 nucleotide sequence: TGTGCCAGCAGCTTCGGCGTCATTCGGGGCGGGAGGAACTCCTACAATGAGCAGTTCTTC. Based on the CDR3 plus reference TRBV7-6 and TRBJ2-1, the full variable domain is GAGVSQSPRYKVTKRGQDVALRCDPISGHVSLYWYRQALGQGPEFLTYFNYEAQQDKSGLPNDRFSAERPEGSISTLTIQRTEQRDSAMYRCASSFGVIRGGRNSYNEQFFGPGTRLTVL.

The table lists this clonotype with many counts. The chain couples TRBV11-2 to TRBJ2-5; TRBD2 aligns across 11 bases. The V gene end was trimmed by 1 base and the J gene end by 5 bases; junction bases not matched to a gene: 9. The CDR3 runs to 17 residues. Germline V gives CDR1 SGHAT, CDR2 FQNNGV. The CDR3 region is CASSLGESSGGIETQYF. CDR3 sequence (DNA): TGTGCCAGCAGCTTAGGGGAGTCTAGCGGGGGGATTGAGACCCAGTACTTC.

The CDR3 protein is CSASGTSGAFTILYEQYF. CDR3 nucleotides: TGCAGTGCTTCCGGGACTAGCGGGGCCTTCACAATCCTCTACGAGCAGTACTTC. The chain combines TRBV20-1 with TRBJ2-7; 13 bases agree with TRBD2. The CDR3 contains 18 residues. Germline V CDR1 and CDR2: DFQATT, SNEGSKA (reference sequence). The V segment lost 5 bases and the J segment 3 bases; nucleotides outside the gene matches: 16.

This clonotype came up many times. The chain links TRBV3-1 to TRBJ1-6; no reliable D call. The CDR3 length is 14 residues. Germline V lookup: CDR1 LGHDT, CDR2 YNNKEL (reference sequence). V lost 5 bases to trimming and J lost 3 bases, with 8 bases between them. The CDR3 nucleotides are TGTGCCAGCAGCTCTCGGGGCTATAATTCACCCCTCCACTTT. Residues: CASSSRGYNSPLHF.

The chain employs TRBV14 and TRBJ2-2; a possible D gene is TRBD1 (7 bases). With 1 base removed from V and 0 bases from J, the gap between germline ends came to 15 bases. The CDR3 is 18 amino acids. Germline V gene lookup returns CDR1 SGHDN and CDR2 FVKESK. The CDR3 loop is CASSQAGSGGPNTGELFF. DNA of the CDR3: TGTGCCAGCAGCCAAGCCGGGTCAGGGGGGCCGAACACCGGGGAGCTGTTTTTT. The variable domain in full, completed from reference TRBV14 and TRBJ2-2, reads EAGVTQFPSHSVIEKGQTVTLRCDPISGHDNLYWYRRVMGKEIKFLLHFVKESKQDESGMPNNRFLAERTGGTYSTLKVQPAELEDSGVYFCASSQAGSGGPNTGELFFGEGSRLTVL.

This clonotype was counted at least ten times. The chain combines TRBV7-2 with TRBJ2-7; 11 bases align to TRBD2. Germline V CDR1 and CDR2: SGHTA, FQGNSA. With V trimmed by 4 bases and J by 5 bases, 7 bases remained unmatched. This CDR3 has 15 amino acids. In DNA, the CDR3 is TGTGCCAGCAGCTCCACTAGCGGGAGCAGGAACGAGCAGTACTTC. It codes for CASSSTSGSRNEQYF. The full variable domain, with the rest looked up from reference TRBV7-2 and TRBJ2-7, is GAGVSQSPSNKVTEKGKDVELRCDPISGHTALYWYRQSLGQGLEFLIYFQGNSAPDKSGLPSDRFSAERTGGSVSTLTIQRTQQEDSAVYLCASSSTSGSRNEQYFGPGTRLTVT.

This clonotype was observed at least ten times. V and J are TRBV7-3 and TRBJ2-2; 10 positions match TRBD1. This CDR3 spans 16 amino acids. Looked up from germline, CDR1 is SGHTA and CDR2 is FQGTGA. V shed 2 bases and J 4 bases; nucleotides not matched to a gene: 4. For the CDR3, the DNA is TGTGCCAGCAGCTTACGGACAGGGGGAAGCACCGGGGAGCTGTTTTTT. Translating it yields CASSLRTGGSTGELFF.

This clonotype was seen at least ten times. The V call is TRBV5-1, the J call TRBJ1-1; TRBD1 aligns across 8 bases. V lost 4 bases and J lost 6; bases outside the gene matches: 8. Germline CDR1 SGHRS, CDR2 YFSETQ. The CDR3 totals 14 residues. CDR3 region: CASSHLDREAEAFF. The CDR3 nucleotides are TGCGCCAGCAGCCACCTGGACAGGGAGGCTGAAGCTTTCTTT.

The chain is built from TRBV7-9 and TRBJ1-3; 10 bases are a match to TRBD1. The J segment lost 0 bases and the V segment lost 5 bases, leaving 4 bases of the junction unmatched. This CDR3 comprises 16 residues. The V gene's germline CDR1 is SEHNR and CDR2 FQNEAQ (reference sequence). DNA of the CDR3: TGTGCCAGCAGCCCGACAGGGGGCGACTCTGGAAACACCATATATTTT. Translation gives CASSPTGGDSGNTIYF.

This clonotype was counted at least ten times. The chain's CDR3 is CAWSISDTGELFF. For the CDR3, the DNA is TGTGCCTGGAGTATTTCAGACACCGGGGAGCTGTTTTTT. The chain couples TRBV30 to TRBJ2-2; D gene unclear. Germline CDR1 reads GTSNPN; CDR2 reads SVGIG (reference sequence). This CDR3 region has 13 residues. V lost 2 bases and J 3 bases, leaving 7 bases between the germline ends.

The chain couples TRBV19 to TRBJ2-1; TRBD1 matches at 8 bases. This CDR3 spans 16 amino acids. Trimming took 6 bases from V and 0 from J; bases not matched to a gene: 7. The germline CDR1 and CDR2 sequences are LNHDA and SQIVND (reference sequence). CDR3 in DNA: TGTGCCAGTAGGATGACAGGGGTTATCTCCTACAATGAGCAGTTCTTC. It specifies CASRMTGVISYNEQFF.

This clonotype has a count of ten or more. This chain links TRBV28 with TRBJ1-1, with unresolved D. V lost 6 bases and J lost 12, with 14 bases in between. The CDR3 loop spans 11 amino acids. Germline V lookup: CDR1 MDHEN, CDR2 SYDVKM. This CDR3 reads CASSLSGFSFF. The CDR3 DNA is TGTGCCAGCAGCCTAAGTGGTTTTTCTTTCTTT.

This clonotype was recorded many times. The chain recombines TRBV13 with TRBJ2-3, with TRBD2 matching over 10 bases. V lost 5 bases to trimming and J lost 1 base; unmatched junction nucleotides: 15. The CDR3 length is 19 residues. CDR1 is PRHDT and CDR2 is FYEKMQ in the germline V gene (reference sequence). In DNA form, the CDR3 reads TGTGCCAGCAGCGTCCTAACGGGTACTAGCGGGATCGGCACAGATACGCAGTATTTT. Amino acid sequence: CASSVLTGTSGIGTDTQYF.

This clonotype was detected ten times or more. J is TRBJ2-3 and V is TRBV9; no reliable D call. V lost 6 bases and J lost 2, with 10 bases in between. Germline lookup yields CDR1 SGDLS and CDR2 YYNGEE. There are 13 residues in the CDR3. The CDR3 is CASTARDTDTQYF. The CDR3 DNA reads as TGTGCCAGCACGGCTCGAGACACAGATACGCAGTATTTT. The variable domain in full, with the rest retrieved from reference TRBV9 and TRBJ2-3, is DSGVTQTPKHLITATGQRVTLRCSPRSGDLSVYWYQQSLDQGLQFLIQYYNGEERAKGNILERFSAQQFPDLHSELNLSSLELGDSALYFCASTARDTDTQYFGPGTRLTVL.

This clonotype was recorded at least ten times. The rearrangement uses TRBV7-2 and TRBJ2-7; 9 positions match TRBD2. The junction had 10 bases not matched to a gene; V was cut back by 5 bases and J by 2 bases. Germline CDR1 and CDR2: SGHTA and FQGNSA. This CDR3 has 16 residues. The CDR3 reads CASSHTSSGDTYEQYF. As DNA, the CDR3 is TGTGCCAGCAGCCACACGTCTAGCGGGGATACCTACGAGCAGTACTTC.

In its sample, this clonotype was seen many times. The chain carries TRBV2 and TRBJ2-3; D unclear. The CDR3 covers 14 residues. Germline CDR1 is SNHLY and CDR2 is FYNNEI. V lost 3 bases and J lost 10, with 17 bases in between. In nucleotides, the CDR3 is TGTGCCAGCAGTGATTCCGGTGGGCTCAAAGCGCAGTATTTT. Translation gives CASSDSGGLKAQYF.

The chain has TRBV19 and TRBJ1-3; the match to TRBD1 covers 8 bases. The CDR3 has 15 amino acids. Germline CDR1 LNHDA, CDR2 SQIVND (reference sequence). V trimming: 10 bases; J trimming: 0 bases; junction bases outside the gene matches: 8. The CDR3 spells CATRDRPYSGNTIYF. The CDR3 bases are TGTGCCACCCGGGACAGGCCGTACTCTGGAAACACCATATATTTT.

This clonotype showed up many times. Germline is not matched at one junction end, which may reflect a read error. V is TRBV6-1 and J is TRBJ1-1, with D possibly TRBD1 on 6 matching bases. Germline V gene lookup returns CDR1 MNHNS and CDR2 SASEGT. The CDR3 length is 13 residues. This chain's CDR3 is CASSTDSSTKAFF. Written as DNA, the CDR3 is TGTGCCAGCAGTACGGACAGTAGCACTAAAGCTTTCTTT.

This clonotype was recorded many times. The chain links TRBV11-2 to TRBJ2-7; possible D gene TRBD2, 7 bases. This CDR3 comprises 15 residues. V dropped 1 base and J dropped 3 bases, with 13 bases sitting between them. CDR1 SGHAT and CDR2 FQNNGV come from the germline V gene. The CDR3 DNA sequence: TGTGCCAGCAGCTTAGTAGAGGGGGGGTTCTACGAGCAGTACTTC. Encoded protein: CASSLVEGGFYEQYF.